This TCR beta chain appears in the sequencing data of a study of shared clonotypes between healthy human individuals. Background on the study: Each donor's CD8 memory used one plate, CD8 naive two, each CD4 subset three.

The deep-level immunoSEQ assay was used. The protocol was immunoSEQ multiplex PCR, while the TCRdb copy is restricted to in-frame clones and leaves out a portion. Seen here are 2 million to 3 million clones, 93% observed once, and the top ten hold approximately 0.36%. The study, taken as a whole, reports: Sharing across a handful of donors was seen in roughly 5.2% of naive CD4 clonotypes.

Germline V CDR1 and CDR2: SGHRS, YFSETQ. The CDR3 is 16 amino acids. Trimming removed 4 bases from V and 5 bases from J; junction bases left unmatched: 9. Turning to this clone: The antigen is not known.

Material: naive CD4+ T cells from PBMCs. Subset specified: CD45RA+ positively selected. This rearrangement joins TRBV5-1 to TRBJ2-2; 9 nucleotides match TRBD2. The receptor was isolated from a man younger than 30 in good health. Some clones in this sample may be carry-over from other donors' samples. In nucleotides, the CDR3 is TGCGCCAGCAGCCTCCAGCGGGAGGTCGGGACCGGGGAGCTGTTTTTT. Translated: CASSLQREVGTGELFF.